The present T cell receptor beta chain was sequenced within a study of blood T cells in healthy people across ages. Study outcomes and limitations: Long-lived donors carried more naive CD4+ cells and greater diversity than aged donors. As naive T cell percentage varied, TCR beta diversity correlated strongly with it.

Extracted total RNA amounted to at least 6 micrograms for each sample. The V end lost 6 bases, the J end lost 2 bases, and 14 bases lay between the germline ends. This CDR3 contains 13 residues. CDR1 SQVTM and CDR2 ANQGSEA come from the germline V gene. Primers used in a second PCR of about 7 to 11 cycles were a sample-barcoded 5' primer and a J-beta primer mix. TCRdb analysed the 5' RACE reads with MiXCR anew, one entry per CDR3 protein. The sample includes 1 million or so distinct CDR3 sequences, 45% seen only once; the top ten take around 18%. In its sample, this clonotype was seen a few times. Its antigen is undetermined.

This clonotype was sampled from a woman in her fifties or sixties in good health. The specimen sequenced was blood. The chain joins TRBV29-1 to TRBJ2-7; D perhaps matches TRBD2 (6 bases). In nucleotides, the CDR3 is TGCAGCGTGGGGGGAGTGGGGGCCTACGAGCAGTACTTC. Encoded protein: CSVGGVGAYEQYF.